This T cell receptor beta chain originates from a study of cytomegalovirus exposure and HLA in healthy donors. Whereas donors were nominally healthy upon sampling, unrecorded immune exposures were probable. The CDR3 extends over 13 amino acids. Germline assignment: CDR1 SGHRS and CDR2 YFSETQ. Trimming took off 6 bases at V and 4 bases at J, with 13 bases between the two ends. A multiplex PCR was run with 60 Vbeta primers and 13 Jbeta primers. Profiled with immunoSEQ multiplex PCR; TCRdb holds only in-frame clones, not every one. In the table there are roughly 150,000 clones, over 60% of which are singletons.

What was sequenced was PBMCs. This receptor was taken from a male donor in good health and CMV-seronegative. The chain employs TRBV5-1 and TRBJ2-5, with a weak D call TRBD1 (6 bases). The CDR3 spells CASTQGVGETQYF. The DNA of the CDR3 is TGCGCCAGCACACAGGGAGTGGGAGAGACCCAGTACTTC.